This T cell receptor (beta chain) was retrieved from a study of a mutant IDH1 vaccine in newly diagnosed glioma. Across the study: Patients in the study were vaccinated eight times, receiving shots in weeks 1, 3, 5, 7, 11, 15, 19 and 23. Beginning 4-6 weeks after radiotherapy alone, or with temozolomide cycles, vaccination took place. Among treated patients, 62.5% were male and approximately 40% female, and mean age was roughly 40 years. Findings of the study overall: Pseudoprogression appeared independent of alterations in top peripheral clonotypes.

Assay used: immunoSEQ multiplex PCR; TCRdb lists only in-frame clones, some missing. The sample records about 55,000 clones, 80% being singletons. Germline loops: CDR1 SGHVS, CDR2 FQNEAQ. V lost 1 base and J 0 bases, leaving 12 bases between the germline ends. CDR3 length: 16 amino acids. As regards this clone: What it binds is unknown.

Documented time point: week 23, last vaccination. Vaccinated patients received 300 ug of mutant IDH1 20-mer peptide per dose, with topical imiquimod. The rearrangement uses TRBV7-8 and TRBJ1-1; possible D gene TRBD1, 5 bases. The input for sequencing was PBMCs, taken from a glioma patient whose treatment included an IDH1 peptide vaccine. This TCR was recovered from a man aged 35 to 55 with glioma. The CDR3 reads CASSLGGGEMNTEAFF. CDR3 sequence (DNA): TGTGCCAGCAGCTTAGGGGGAGGGGAGATGAACACTGAAGCTTTCTTT.